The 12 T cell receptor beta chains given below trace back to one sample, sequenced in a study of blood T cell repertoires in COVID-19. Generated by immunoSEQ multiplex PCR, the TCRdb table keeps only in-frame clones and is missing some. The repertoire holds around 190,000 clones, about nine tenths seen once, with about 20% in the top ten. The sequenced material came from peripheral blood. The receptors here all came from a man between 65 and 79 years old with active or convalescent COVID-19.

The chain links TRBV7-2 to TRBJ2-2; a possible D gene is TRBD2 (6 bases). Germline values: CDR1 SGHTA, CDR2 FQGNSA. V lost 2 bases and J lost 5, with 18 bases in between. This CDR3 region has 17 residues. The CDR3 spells CASSLRLASAGTGELFF. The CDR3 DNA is TGTGCCAGCAGCTTACGCTTAGCTAGCGCGGGGACCGGGGAGCTGTTTTTT.

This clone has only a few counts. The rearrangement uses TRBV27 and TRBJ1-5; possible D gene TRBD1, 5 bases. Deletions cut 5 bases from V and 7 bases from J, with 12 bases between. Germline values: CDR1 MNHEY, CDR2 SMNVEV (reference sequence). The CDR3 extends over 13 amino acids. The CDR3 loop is CASSVPGYQPQHF. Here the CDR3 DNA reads TGTGCCAGCAGTGTACCAGGGTACCAGCCCCAGCATTTT.

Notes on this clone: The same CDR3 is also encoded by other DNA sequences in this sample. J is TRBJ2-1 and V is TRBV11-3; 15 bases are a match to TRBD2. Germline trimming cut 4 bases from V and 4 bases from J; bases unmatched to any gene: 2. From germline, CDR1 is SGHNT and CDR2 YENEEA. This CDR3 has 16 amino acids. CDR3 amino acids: CASSSGTSGGYNEQFF. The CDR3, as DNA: TGTGCCAGCAGCTCAGGGACTAGCGGGGGGTACAATGAGCAGTTCTTC.

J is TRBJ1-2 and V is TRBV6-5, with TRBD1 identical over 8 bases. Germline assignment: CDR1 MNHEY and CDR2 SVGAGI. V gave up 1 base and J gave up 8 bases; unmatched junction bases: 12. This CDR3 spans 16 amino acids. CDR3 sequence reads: CASSYFSPGGRGGYTF. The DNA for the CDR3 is TGTGCCAGCAGTTACTTTTCCCCAGGGGGCCGCGGAGGCTACACCTTC.

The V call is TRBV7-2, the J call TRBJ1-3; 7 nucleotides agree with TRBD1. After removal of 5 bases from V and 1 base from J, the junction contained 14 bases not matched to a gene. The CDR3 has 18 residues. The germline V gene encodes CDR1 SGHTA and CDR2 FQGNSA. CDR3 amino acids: CASSPTSTGARSGNTIYF. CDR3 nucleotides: TGTGCCAGCAGCCCTACCTCCACAGGGGCCCGTTCTGGAAACACCATATATTTT.

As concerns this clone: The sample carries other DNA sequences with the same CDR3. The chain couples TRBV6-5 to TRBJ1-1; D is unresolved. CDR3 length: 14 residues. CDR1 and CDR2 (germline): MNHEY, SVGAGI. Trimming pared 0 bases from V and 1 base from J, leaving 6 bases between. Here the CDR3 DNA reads TGTGCCAGCAGTTACTCGGGAGGGAACACTGAAGCTTTCTTT. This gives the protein CASSYSGGNTEAFF.

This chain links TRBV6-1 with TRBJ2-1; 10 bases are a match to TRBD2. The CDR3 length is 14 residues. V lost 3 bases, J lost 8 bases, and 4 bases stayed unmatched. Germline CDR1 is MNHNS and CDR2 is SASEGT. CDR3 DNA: TGTGCCAGCAGTGACGGACTAGCGGTGGATGAGCAGTTCTTC. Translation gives CASSDGLAVDEQFF.

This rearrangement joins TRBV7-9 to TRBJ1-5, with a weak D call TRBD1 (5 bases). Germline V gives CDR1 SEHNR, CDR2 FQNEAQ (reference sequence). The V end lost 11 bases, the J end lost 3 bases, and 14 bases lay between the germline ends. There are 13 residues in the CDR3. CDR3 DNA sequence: TGTGCCCTACAAGACAGTTCCAATCAGCCCCAGCATTTT. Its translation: CALQDSSNQPQHF.

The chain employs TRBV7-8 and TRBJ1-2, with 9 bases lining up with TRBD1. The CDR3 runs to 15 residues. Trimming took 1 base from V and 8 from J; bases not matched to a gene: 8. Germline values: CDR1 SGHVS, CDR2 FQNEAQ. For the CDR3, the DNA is TGTGCCAGCAGCTTAGGTGCGACAGGGGGGAGCGGCTACACCTTC. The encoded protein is CASSLGATGGSGYTF.

The chain's CDR3 is CASSYSAGTFNEKLFF. The CDR3, as DNA: TGTGCCAGCAGTTACTCGGCTGGGACATTTAATGAAAAACTGTTTTTT. This chain links TRBV6-5 with TRBJ1-4; maybe TRBD1 (6 bases). Trimming pared 0 bases from V and 4 bases from J, leaving 12 bases between. CDR3 length: 16 amino acids. Per germline, CDR1 MNHEY and CDR2 SVGAGI.

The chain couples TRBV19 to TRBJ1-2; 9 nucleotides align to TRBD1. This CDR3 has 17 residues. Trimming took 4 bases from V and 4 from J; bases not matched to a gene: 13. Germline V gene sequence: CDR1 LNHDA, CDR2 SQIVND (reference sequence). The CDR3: CASSTQRTGVIFYGYTF. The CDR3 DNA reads TGTGCCAGTAGTACCCAACGGACAGGGGTAATATTCTATGGCTACACCTTC.

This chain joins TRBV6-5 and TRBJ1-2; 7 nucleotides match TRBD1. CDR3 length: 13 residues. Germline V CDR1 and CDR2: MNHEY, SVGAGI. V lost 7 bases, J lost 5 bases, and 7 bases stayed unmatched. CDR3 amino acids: CASIDPGQYGYTF. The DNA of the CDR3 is TGTGCCAGCATCGACCCGGGACAGTATGGCTACACCTTC.